This is a list of T cell receptor beta chains from one sample in a study of blood T cell repertoires in COVID-19. Profiled with immunoSEQ multiplex PCR; TCRdb holds only in-frame clones, not every one. The sample carries 150,000 or so clones, roughly 78% recorded once. Sequenced input: peripheral blood. The source of these receptors is a human donor with acute or convalescent COVID-19. The donor label of this sample is uncertain. Each CDR3 is given with its conserved first and last residue. The D gene is left open where the match is weak.

d_call	v_call	j_call	cdr3_length	cdr3_aa
.	TRBV27	TRBJ1-1	15	CAGSLSALGRTEAFF
TRBD1	TRBV5-5	TRBJ2-5	13	CASNTGGRETQYF
TRBD1	TRBV6-5	TRBJ2-1	15	CASSRSGQGYNEQFF
.	TRBV30	TRBJ1-1	12	CALRGKNTEAFF
.	TRBV5-5	TRBJ1-6	15	CASSLDGRAYSPLHF
.	TRBV7-6	TRBJ1-3	16	CASSSQGTHSGNTIYF
TRBD1	TRBV3-1/TRBV3-2	TRBJ2-5	15	CASSQGGRGPETQYF
.	TRBV3-1/TRBV3-2	TRBJ2-2	13	CASSWGDTGELFF
.	TRBV27	TRBJ1-2	14	CASSSLASDYGYTF
TRBD1	TRBV5-1	TRBJ1-2	13	CASSSGQGAAYTF
TRBD1	TRBV5-1	TRBJ1-2	16	CASSQGQGARGYGYTF
.	TRBV30	TRBJ2-5	13	CALRGRDTGTQYF
.	TRBV6-2/TRBV6-3	TRBJ2-1	12	CASSSVYNEQFF
TRBD1	TRBV3-1/TRBV3-2	TRBJ1-2	13	CASRQGALYGYTF
.	TRBV6-1	TRBJ1-2	15	CASSETDRANYGYTF
.	TRBV19	TRBJ1-2	13	CASNDKTRYGYTF
TRBD2	TRBV30	TRBJ2-7	15	CAWRAGLAGVDEQYF
.	TRBV27	TRBJ2-2	18	CASSSEPRQARKAGELFF
.	TRBV6-5	TRBJ1-2	15	CASTNAGQAGAGYTF
.	TRBV5-1	TRBJ2-1	16	CASTRPTGTSADEQFF
TRBD1	TRBV19	TRBJ1-2	16	CASSFGQGVFYYGYTF
TRBD1	TRBV6-5	TRBJ1-1	13	CASKTGGNTEAFF
TRBD1	TRBV28	TRBJ1-6	16	CASSFRRTGGNSPLHF
TRBD1	TRBV23-1	TRBJ1-6	14	CASSQEWTGGPLHF
.	TRBV7-2	TRBJ1-6	16	CASSGDRKMPVSPLHF
.	TRBV7-9	TRBJ1-6	19	CASSARPLSLSSYNSPLHF
.	TRBV6-2/TRBV6-3	TRBJ2-7	14	CASSPQGVTNEQYF
TRBD2	TRBV14	TRBJ2-7	15	CASSQASGGFYEQYF
.	TRBV15	TRBJ2-3	15	CATSRGSARRDTQYF
TRBD2	TRBV9	TRBJ2-5	17	CASSVKSGGAYRETQYF
.	TRBV12-3/TRBV12-4	TRBJ1-1	11	CASAGITEAFF